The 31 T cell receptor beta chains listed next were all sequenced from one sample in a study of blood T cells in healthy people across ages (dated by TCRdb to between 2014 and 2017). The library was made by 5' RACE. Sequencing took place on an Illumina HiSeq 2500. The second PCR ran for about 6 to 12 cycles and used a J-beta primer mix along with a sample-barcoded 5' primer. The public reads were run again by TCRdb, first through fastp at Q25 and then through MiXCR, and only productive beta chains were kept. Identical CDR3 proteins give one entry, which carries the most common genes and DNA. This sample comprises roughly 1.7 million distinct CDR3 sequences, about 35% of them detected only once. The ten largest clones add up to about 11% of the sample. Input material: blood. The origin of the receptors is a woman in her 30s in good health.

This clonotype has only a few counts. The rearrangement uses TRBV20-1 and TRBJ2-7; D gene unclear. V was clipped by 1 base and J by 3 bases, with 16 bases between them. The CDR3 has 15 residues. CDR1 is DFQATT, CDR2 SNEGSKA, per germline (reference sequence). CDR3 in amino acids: CSARVEGHLGYEQYF. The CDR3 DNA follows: TGCAGTGCTAGAGTGGAAGGCCACCTCGGCTACGAGCAGTACTTC.

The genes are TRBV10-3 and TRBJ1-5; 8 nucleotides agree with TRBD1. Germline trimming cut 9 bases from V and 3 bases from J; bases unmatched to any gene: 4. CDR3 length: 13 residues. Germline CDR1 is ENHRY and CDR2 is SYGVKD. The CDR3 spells CAIGQGLNQPQHF. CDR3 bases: TGTGCCATAGGACAGGGCCTCAATCAGCCCCAGCATTTT.

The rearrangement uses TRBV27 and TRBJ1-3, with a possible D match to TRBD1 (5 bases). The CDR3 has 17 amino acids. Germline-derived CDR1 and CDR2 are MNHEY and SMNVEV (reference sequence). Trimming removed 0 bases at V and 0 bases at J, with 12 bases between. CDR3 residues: CASSLSGTTVSGNTIYF. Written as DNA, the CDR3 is TGTGCCAGCAGTTTATCTGGGACGACGGTCTCTGGAAACACCATATATTTT.

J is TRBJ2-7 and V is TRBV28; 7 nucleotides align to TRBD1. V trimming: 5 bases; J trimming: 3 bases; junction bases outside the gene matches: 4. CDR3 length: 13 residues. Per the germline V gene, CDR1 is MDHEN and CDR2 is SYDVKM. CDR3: CASSDGTVYEQYF. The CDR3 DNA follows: TGTGCCAGCAGTGACGGGACAGTCTACGAGCAGTACTTC.

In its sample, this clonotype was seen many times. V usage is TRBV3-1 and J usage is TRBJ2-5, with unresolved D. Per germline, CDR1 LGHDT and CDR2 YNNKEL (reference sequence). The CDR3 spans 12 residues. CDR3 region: CAAGGLKETQYF. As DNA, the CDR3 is TGTGCAGCAGGTGGCCTAAAAGAGACCCAGTACTTC.

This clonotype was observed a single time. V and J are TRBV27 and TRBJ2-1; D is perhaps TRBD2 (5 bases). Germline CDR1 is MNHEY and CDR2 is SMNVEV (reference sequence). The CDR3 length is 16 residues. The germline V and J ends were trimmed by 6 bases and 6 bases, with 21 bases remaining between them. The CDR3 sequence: CASRVSTGIPINEQFF. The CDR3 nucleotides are TGTGCCAGCAGGGTATCAACCGGGATTCCAATCAATGAGCAGTTCTTC.

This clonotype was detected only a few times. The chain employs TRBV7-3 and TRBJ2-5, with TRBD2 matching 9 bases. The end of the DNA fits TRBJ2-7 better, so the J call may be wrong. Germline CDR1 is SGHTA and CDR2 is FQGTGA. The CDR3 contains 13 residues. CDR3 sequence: CASSSEREDEQYF. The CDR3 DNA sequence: TGTGCCAGCAGCTCGGAGCGGGAGGACGAGCAGTACTTC.

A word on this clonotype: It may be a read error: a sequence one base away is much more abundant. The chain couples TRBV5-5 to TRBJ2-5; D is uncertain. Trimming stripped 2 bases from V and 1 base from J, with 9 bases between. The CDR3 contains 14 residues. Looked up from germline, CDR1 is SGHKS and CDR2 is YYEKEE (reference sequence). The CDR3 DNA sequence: TGTGCCAGCAGCTTTCACTCTATCCAAGAGACCCAGTACTTC. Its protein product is CASSFHSIQETQYF.

CDR3 coding DNA: TGCGCCAGCAGCCCGGCCTCTACCCTCACAGATACGCAGTATTTT. Residues: CASSPASTLTDTQYF. This sequence joins TRBV5-1 and TRBJ2-3, with no clear D. CDR3 size: 15 residues. Germline V CDR1 and CDR2: SGHRS, YFSETQ. V lost 4 bases to trimming and J lost 2 bases, with 14 bases between them. Using reference TRBV5-1 and TRBJ2-3 for the parts outside the CDR3, the full variable domain is KAGVTQTPRYLIKTRGQQVTLSCSPISGHRSVSWYQQTPGQGLQFLFEYFSETQRNKGNFPGRFSGRQFSNSRSEMNVSTLELGDSALYLCASSPASTLTDTQYFGPGTRLTVL.

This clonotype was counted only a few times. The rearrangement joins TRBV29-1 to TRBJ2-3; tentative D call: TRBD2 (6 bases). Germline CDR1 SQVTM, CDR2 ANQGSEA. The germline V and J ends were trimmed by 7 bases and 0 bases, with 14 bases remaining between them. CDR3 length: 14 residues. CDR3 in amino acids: CSATGVLSTDTQYF. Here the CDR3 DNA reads TGCAGCGCGACGGGGGTATTGAGCACAGATACGCAGTATTTT.

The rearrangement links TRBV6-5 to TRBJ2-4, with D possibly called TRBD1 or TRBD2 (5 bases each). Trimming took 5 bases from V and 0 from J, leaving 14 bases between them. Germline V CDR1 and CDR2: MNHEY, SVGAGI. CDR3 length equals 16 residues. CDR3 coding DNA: TGTGCCAGCAGTCCCCGGGGCGCCGGAGCCAAAAACATTCAGTACTTC. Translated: CASSPRGAGAKNIQYF.

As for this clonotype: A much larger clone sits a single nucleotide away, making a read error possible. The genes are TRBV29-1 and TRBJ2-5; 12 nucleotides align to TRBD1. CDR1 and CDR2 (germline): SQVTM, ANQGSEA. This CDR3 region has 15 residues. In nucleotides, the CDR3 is TGCAGCGTCCTTCCGGGACAGGGGGCCCAAGAGACCCACTACTTC. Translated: CSVLPGQGAQETHYF. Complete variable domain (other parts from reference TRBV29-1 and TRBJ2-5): SAVISQKPSRDICQRGTSLTIQCQVDSQVTMMFWYRQQPGQSLTLIATANQGSEATYESGFVIDKFPISRPNLTFSTLTVSNMSPEDSSIYLCSVLPGQGAQETHYFGPGTRLLVL.

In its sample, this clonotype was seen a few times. The CDR3 spells CSARERAEQETQYF. The CDR3 nucleotides are TGCAGTGCTAGAGAAAGAGCGGAACAAGAGACCCAGTACTTC. The chain couples TRBV20-1 to TRBJ2-5; perhaps TRBD2 as D (5 bases). The germline V and J ends were trimmed by 0 bases and 2 bases, with 10 bases remaining between them. The germline gives CDR1 DFQATT, CDR2 SNEGSKA (reference sequence). The CDR3 length is 14 residues.

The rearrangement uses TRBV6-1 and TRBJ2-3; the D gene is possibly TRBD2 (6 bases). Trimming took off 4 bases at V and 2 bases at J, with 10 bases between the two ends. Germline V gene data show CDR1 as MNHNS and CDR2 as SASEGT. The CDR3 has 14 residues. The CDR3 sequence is CASSATSYTDTQYF. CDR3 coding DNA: TGTGCCAGCAGTGCGACTAGTTACACAGATACGCAGTATTTT.

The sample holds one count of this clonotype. The CDR3 protein is CASSFNPVNTEAFF. CDR3 in DNA: TGTGCCAGCAGCTTTAATCCAGTGAACACTGAAGCTTTCTTT. The chain has TRBV5-6 and TRBJ1-1; D remains ambiguous. The CDR3 totals 14 residues. In germline, CDR1 is SGHDT, CDR2 YYEEEE. Between the trimmed V and J ends, which lost 2 bases and 0 bases, there was a span of 8 bases.

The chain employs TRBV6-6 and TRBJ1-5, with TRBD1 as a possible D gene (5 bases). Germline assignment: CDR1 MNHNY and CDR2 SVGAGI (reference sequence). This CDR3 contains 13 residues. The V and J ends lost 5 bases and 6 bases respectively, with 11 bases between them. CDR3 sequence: CASSPTVGQPQHF. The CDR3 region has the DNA TGTGCCAGCAGTCCGACAGTCGGTCAGCCCCAGCATTTT.

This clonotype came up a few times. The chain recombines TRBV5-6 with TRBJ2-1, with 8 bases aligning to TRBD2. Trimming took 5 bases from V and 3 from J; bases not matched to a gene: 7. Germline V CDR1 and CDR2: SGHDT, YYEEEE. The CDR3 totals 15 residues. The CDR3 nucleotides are TGTGCCAGCAGATGGACTAGCAGCCTCTACAATGAGCAGTTCTTC. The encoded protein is CASRWTSSLYNEQFF.

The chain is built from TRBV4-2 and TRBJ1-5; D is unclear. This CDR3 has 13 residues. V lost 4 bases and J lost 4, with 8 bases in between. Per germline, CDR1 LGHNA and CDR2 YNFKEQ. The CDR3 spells CASSRAQNQPQHF. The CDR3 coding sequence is TGTGCCAGCAGCCGAGCACAGAATCAGCCCCAGCATTTT.

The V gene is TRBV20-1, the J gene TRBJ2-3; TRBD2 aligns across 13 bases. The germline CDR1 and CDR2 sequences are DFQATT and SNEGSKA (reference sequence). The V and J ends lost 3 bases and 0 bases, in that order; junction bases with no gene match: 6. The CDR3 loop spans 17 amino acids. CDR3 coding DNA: TGCAGTGCTAGGCGGACTAGCGGGAGCGCTAGCACAGATACGCAGTATTTT. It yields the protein CSARRTSGSASTDTQYF.

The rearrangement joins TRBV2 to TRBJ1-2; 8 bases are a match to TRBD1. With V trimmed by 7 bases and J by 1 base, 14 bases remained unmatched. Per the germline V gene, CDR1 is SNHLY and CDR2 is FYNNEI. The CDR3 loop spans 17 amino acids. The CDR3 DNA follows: TGTGCCAGCATTCTCCGCCAAGCAGGGGGCAGTAACTATGGCTACACCTTC. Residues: CASILRQAGGSNYGYTF. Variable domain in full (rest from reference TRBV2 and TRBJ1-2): EPEVTQTPSHQVTQMGQEVILRCVPISNHLYFYWYRQILGQKVEFLVSFYNNEISEKSEIFDDQFSVERPDGSNFTLKIRSTKLEDSAMYFCASILRQAGGSNYGYTFGSGTRLTVV.

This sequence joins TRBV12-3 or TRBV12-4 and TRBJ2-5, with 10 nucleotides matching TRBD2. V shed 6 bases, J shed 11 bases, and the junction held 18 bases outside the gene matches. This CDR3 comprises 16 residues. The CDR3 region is CASSVSGGARLRWQYF. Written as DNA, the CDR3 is TGTGCCAGCAGCGTCAGCGGGGGGGCTAGATTACGGTGGCAGTACTTC.

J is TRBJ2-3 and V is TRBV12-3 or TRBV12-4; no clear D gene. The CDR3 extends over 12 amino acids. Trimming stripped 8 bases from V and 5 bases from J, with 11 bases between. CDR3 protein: CASGNVVDTQYF. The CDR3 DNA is TGTGCCAGCGGAAATGTCGTAGATACGCAGTATTTT.

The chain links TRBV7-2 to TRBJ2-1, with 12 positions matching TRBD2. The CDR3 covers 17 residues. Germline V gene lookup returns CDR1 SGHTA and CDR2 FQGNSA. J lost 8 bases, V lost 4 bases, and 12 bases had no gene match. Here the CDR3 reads CASSSRLAGVPPYEQFF. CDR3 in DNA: TGTGCCAGCAGCTCCAGACTAGCGGGGGTTCCCCCATATGAGCAGTTCTTC.

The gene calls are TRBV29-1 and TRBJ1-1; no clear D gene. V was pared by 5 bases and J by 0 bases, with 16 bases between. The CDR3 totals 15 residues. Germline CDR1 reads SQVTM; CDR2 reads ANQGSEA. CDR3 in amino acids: CSVIRPLGMNTEAFF. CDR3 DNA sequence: TGCAGCGTTATCAGACCTCTAGGGATGAACACTGAAGCTTTCTTT.

The chain's CDR3 is CASSTGTRAGADTQYF. Written as DNA, the CDR3 is TGTGCCAGCAGTACCGGGACGAGAGCGGGAGCAGATACGCAGTATTTT. The V gene is TRBV12-3 or TRBV12-4, the J gene TRBJ2-3, with 8 bases matching TRBD2. After removal of 5 bases from V and 4 bases from J, the junction contained 11 bases not matched to a gene. This CDR3 is 16 amino acids long.

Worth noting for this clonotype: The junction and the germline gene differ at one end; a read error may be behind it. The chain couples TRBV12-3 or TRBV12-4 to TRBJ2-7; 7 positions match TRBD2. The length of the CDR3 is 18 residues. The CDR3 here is CAGSLGSGEGYSSYEQYF. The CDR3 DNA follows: TGTGCCGGCAGTTTGGGAAGTGGGGAGGGTTATAGCTCCTACGAGCAGTACTTC.

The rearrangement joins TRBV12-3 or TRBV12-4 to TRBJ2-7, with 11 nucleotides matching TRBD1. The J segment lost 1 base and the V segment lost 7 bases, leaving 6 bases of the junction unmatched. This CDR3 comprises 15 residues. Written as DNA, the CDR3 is TGTGCCAGCAATGACCGGGACAGGGGGTCCTACGAGCAGTACTTC. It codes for CASNDRDRGSYEQYF.

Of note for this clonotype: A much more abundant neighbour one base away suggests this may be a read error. The CDR3 reads CSVDPYHYGHTF. The CDR3 DNA sequence: TGCAGCGTTGACCCTTATCATTATGGCCACACCTTC. This rearrangement joins TRBV29-1 to TRBJ1-2; D remains ambiguous. CDR3 length: 12 amino acids. CDR1 and CDR2 from the germline V gene are SQVTM and ANQGSEA.

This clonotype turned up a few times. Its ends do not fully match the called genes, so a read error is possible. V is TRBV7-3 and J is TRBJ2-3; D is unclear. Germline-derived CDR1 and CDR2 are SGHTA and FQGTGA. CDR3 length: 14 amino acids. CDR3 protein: CASSPEGSTDTRYF. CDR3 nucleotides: TGTGCCAGCAGCCCAGAAGGAAGCACAGATACGCGGTATTTT.

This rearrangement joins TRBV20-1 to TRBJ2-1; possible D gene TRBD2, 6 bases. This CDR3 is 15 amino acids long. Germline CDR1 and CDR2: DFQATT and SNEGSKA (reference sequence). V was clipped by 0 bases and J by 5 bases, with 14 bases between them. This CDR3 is CSAREISGFHNEQFF. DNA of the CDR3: TGCAGTGCTAGAGAGATTAGCGGTTTCCACAATGAGCAGTTCTTC.

CDR3 in DNA: TGCGCCAGCAGCTTCCGGGGACAGGGTTCTCGATACTTC. It translates to CASSFRGQGSRYF. This sequence joins TRBV5-1 and TRBJ2-7, with 9 nucleotides matching TRBD1. The CDR3 is 13 residues long. Germline CDR1 and CDR2: SGHRS and YFSETQ. With V trimmed by 2 bases and J by 13 bases, 10 bases remained unmatched.